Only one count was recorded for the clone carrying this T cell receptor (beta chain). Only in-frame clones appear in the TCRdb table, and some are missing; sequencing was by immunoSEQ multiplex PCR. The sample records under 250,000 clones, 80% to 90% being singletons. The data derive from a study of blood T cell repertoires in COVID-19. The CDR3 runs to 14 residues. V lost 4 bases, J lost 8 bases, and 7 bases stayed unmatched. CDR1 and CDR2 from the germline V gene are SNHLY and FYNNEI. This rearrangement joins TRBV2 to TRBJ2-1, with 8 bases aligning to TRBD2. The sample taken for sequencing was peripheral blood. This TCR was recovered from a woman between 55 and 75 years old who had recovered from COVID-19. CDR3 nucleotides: TGTGCCAGCAGTGCCGGGGGGGCCAGGCATGAGCAGTTCTTC. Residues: CASSAGGARHEQFF. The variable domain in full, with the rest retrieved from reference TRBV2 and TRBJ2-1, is EPEVTQTPSHQVTQMGQEVILRCVPISNHLYFYWYRQILGQKVEFLVSFYNNEISEKSEIFDDQFSVERPDGSNFTLKIRSTKLEDSAMYFCASSAGGARHEQFFGPGTRLTVL.